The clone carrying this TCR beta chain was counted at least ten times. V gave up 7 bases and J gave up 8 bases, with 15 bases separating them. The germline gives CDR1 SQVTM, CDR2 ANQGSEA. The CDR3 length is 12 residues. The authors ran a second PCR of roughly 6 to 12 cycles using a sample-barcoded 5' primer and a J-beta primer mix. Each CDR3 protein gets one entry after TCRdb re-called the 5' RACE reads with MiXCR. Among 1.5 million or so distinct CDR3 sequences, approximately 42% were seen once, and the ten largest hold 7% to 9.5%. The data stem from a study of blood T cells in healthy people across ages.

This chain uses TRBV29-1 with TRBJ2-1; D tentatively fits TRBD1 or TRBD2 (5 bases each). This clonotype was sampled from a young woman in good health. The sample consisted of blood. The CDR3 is CSAGPEGYEQFF. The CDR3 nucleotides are TGCAGCGCGGGACCTGAGGGGTATGAGCAGTTCTTC.